One sample yielded the 14 T cell receptor beta chains listed below, sequenced in a study of tumor-infiltrating lymphocytes in primary liver carcinoma. A primer matching the constant region was used to make TCR beta cDNA from approximately 500 ng of total RNA. ARM-PCR, slightly modified, supplied the TCR beta libraries through three nested multiplex PCR rounds. The first two PCR rounds, roughly 10 cycles each, used TRBV1-TRBV30 forward primers and a C-beta reverse primer. TCRdb re-analysed the multiplex PCR reads in MiXCR, keeping a single row per CDR3 protein. This table has roughly 100,000 distinct CDR3 sequences, 80% to 85% appearing once. The approximately 17-32 mg bulk tissue piece was not sorted before simultaneous RNA and DNA extraction. The sequencing sample was made of liver tumor tissue from sampling region 3. Subset: tumor region T3, left-lateral pole. These receptors all stem from a man aged 40-50 years with primary liver carcinoma and hepatitis B virus infection.

As to this clonotype: The junction departs from the called germline gene at one end, perhaps through a read error. This rearrangement joins TRBV28 to TRBJ1-2, with a weak D call TRBD1 (5 bases). CDR3 length equals 17 residues. CDR1 and CDR2 from the germline V gene are MDHEN and SYDVKM. CDR3 nucleotide sequence: TGTGCCATCAGTTTCGCCGGGACGGGGATTCTCTACTATGGCTACACCTTC. Translation gives CAISFAGTGILYYGYTF.

This sequence joins TRBV7-9 and TRBJ2-4, with TRBD1 identical over 9 bases. Per the germline V gene, CDR1 is SEHNR and CDR2 is FQNEAQ (reference sequence). V lost 5 bases, J lost 3 bases, and 11 bases stayed unmatched. CDR3 length equals 17 residues. The CDR3 region has the DNA TGTGCCAGCAGCCGGGGACAGGGTGGGGTTATCAAAAACATTCAGTACTTC. Amino acids: CASSRGQGGVIKNIQYF.

This clonotype was seen a single time. Its ends do not fully match the called genes, so a read error is possible. This sequence joins TRBV6-2 or TRBV6-3 and TRBJ2-5, with D perhaps given as TRBD1 or TRBD2 (5 bases each). The length of the CDR3 is 15 residues. Germline V gene lookup returns CDR1 MNHEY and CDR2 SVGEGT. Written as DNA, the CDR3 is TGTACCAGCAGTCCCGACCGAGGGGACCAAGAGACCCAGTACTTC. This encodes CTSSPDRGDQETQYF.

This clonotype was detected many times. Written as DNA, the CDR3 is TGTGCCAGCAGCTCCGGGGGGCTTGACACCGGGGAGCTGTTTTTT. Protein: CASSSGGLDTGELFF. The gene calls are TRBV5-6 and TRBJ2-2, with D possibly TRBD2 on 7 matching bases. Germline-derived CDR1 and CDR2 are SGHDT and YYEEEE. V was pared by 3 bases and J by 3 bases, with 12 bases between. The CDR3 sequence is 15 residues long. The whole variable domain, remainder taken from reference TRBV5-6 and TRBJ2-2, is DAGVTQSPTHLIKTRGQQVTLRCSPKSGHDTVSWYQQALGQGPQFIFQYYEEEERQRGNFPDRFSGHQFPNYSSELNVNALLLGDSALYLCASSSGGLDTGELFFGEGSRLTVL.

V usage is TRBV11-2 and J usage is TRBJ2-3; D not certain. The V gene's germline CDR1 is SGHAT and CDR2 FQNNGV. Trimming stripped 0 bases from V and 5 bases from J, with 12 bases between. The CDR3 contains 15 residues. The CDR3 nucleotides read TGTGCCAGCAGCTTAGATCCTCTAGGAAGAGATACGCAGTATTTT. This gives the protein CASSLDPLGRDTQYF.

As regards this clonotype: A read error may produce the germline difference seen at one junction end. V and J are TRBV6-1 and TRBJ1-5, with TRBD1 matching 10 bases. The CDR3 is 15 residues long. Germline CDR1 and CDR2: MNHNS and SASEGT. CDR3: CTSSDPGQGNQPQHF. CDR3 in DNA: TGTACCAGCAGCGATCCGGGACAGGGGAATCAGCCCCAGCATTTC.

Concerning this clonotype itself: The junction differs from germline at one of its ends, possibly a read error. The CDR3 DNA follows: TGTCCCTGGAGTGTACGAGTGGGGGGAAAGGCGCTTCCCCAGCATTTT. Protein product: CPWSVRVGGKALPQHF. This chain uses TRBV30 with TRBJ1-5; D may be TRBD1 (5 bases). The CDR3 contains 16 residues. Germline CDR1 reads GTSNPN; CDR2 reads SVGIG (reference sequence).

V usage is TRBV30 and J usage is TRBJ2-7, with unresolved D. The CDR3 has 11 amino acids. The germline V gene encodes CDR1 GTSNPN and CDR2 SVGIG (reference sequence). CDR3 residues: CTWTDLYEQYF. The DNA for the CDR3 is TGTACGTGGACGGACCTCTACGAGCAGTACTTC.

V gene TRBV7-8 combines with J gene TRBJ1-5, with unresolved D. CDR1 SGHVS and CDR2 FQNEAQ come from the germline V gene. This CDR3 is 16 amino acids long. The V gene lost 4 bases and the J gene lost 2 bases, with 15 bases spanning the gap. The CDR3 sequence: CASSSSEVAGNQPQHF. DNA of the CDR3: TGTGCCAGCAGCTCGTCAGAGGTGGCTGGCAATCAGCCCCAGCATTTT.

Concerning this clonotype itself: This clone may be a read error of a much larger clone one base away. This chain connects TRBV7-2 to TRBJ2-5; 15 bases match TRBD2. The CDR3 spans 17 residues. Germline loops: CDR1 SGHTA, CDR2 FQGNSA. Trimming removed 5 bases from V and 5 bases from J; junction bases left unmatched: 9. The CDR3 nucleotides read TGTACCAGCAGCCCCCGGACTAGCGGGAGGGCCATTGAGACCCAGTACTTC. The encoded protein is CTSSPRTSGRAIETQYF.

To note about this clonotype: Its ends do not fully match the called genes, so a read error is possible. The CDR3, as DNA: TGTCCCTGCAGCGGCAGCCCGGCGGGAGGGGTGGATACACAGTATTTT. Its protein is CPCSGSPAGGVDTQYF. The V gene is TRBV11-3, the J gene TRBJ2-3, with 9 bases identical to TRBD2. Germline V lookup: CDR1 SGHNT, CDR2 YENEEA. This CDR3 contains 16 residues.

Notes on this clonotype: At one of its ends the junction is not consistent with the germline gene, which may arise from a read error. CDR3 sequence reads: CAISGAGSSNQPQHF. For the CDR3, the DNA is TGTGCCATCAGTGGAGCAGGGTCTAGCAACCAGCCCCAGCATTTT. The V gene is TRBV10-3, the J gene TRBJ1-5; D may be TRBD1 (5 bases). The CDR3 length is 15 residues. Germline CDR1 and CDR2: ENHRY and SYGVKD.

Comments on this clonotype: Possible read error: a much larger clone is one base away. V usage is TRBV7-2 and J usage is TRBJ1-6, with D unresolved. This CDR3 contains 14 residues. The germline V gene encodes CDR1 SGHTA and CDR2 FQGNSA. CDR3 coding DNA: TGTGTCAGCAGCCAACAGCTTGCTAATTCACCCCTCCACTTT. Encoded protein: CVSSQQLANSPLHF.

This clonotype occurred once. An end of the junction differs from the germline gene, which may be a read error. The V call is TRBV4-3, the J call TRBJ2-3; no firm D call. Germline V CDR1 and CDR2: LGHNA, YSLEER. This CDR3 contains 16 residues. The CDR3 region has the DNA TGCACCAGCAGCCAAGAGGCGCCGGCTAGGGCTGATACGCAGTATTTT. Translation gives CTSSQEAPARADTQYF.